This T cell receptor beta chain comes out of a study of blood T cells in healthy people across ages. Turning to the study itself: Per two T cells, about one barcoded beta molecule was captured through template switching.

This clonotype was counted only a few times. As yet, its antigen is unknown. Mismatch with germline at one junction end may stem from a read error. Extraction of total RNA produced a minimum of 6 micrograms from each sample. Study outcomes and limitations: Roughly linear declines in TCR beta diversity per million T cells occurred with age. Leaving the PBMCs unsorted stopped any conclusive comparison of naive versus antigen-experienced cells.

The CDR3 length is 14 residues. Germline CDR1 reads LGHDT; CDR2 reads YNNKEL (reference sequence). Then a second PCR, running roughly 7 to 11 cycles, was carried out with a sample-barcoded 5' primer and a J-beta primer mix. In TCRdb, the 5' RACE reads were re-called with MiXCR into one record per CDR3 protein. The top ten clones hold over 2% of a sample with about 1.8 million distinct CDR3 sequences, 49% of them seen once. The receptor was derived from a woman between 35 and 50 years old in good health. The sequenced sample consisted of blood. The rearrangement uses TRBV3-1 and TRBJ2-5, with D hard to call. The CDR3 region is CASSQAIDQETQYF. CDR3 nucleotide sequence: TGTGCCAGCAGCCAAGCGATAGACCAGGAGACCCAGTACTTC.